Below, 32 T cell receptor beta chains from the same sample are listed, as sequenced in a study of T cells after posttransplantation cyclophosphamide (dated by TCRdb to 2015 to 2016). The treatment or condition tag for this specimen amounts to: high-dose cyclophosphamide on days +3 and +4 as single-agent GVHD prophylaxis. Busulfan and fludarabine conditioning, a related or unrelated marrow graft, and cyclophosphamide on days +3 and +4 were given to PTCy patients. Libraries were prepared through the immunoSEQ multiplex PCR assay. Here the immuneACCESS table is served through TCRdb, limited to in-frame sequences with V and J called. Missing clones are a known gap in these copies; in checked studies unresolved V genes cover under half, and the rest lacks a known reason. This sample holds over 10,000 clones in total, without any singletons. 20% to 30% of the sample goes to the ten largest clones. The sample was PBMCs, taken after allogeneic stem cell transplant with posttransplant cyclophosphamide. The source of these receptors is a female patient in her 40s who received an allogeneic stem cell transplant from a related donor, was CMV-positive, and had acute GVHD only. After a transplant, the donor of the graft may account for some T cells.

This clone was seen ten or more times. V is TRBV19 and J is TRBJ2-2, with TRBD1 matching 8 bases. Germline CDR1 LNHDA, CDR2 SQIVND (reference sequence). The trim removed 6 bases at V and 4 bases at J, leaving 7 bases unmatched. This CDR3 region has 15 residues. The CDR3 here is CASRVEDRATGELFF. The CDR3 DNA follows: TGTGCCAGTAGGGTAGAGGACAGGGCCACCGGGGAGCTGTTTTTT. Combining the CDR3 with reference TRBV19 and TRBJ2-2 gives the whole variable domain DGGITQSPKYLFRKEGQNVTLSCEQNLNHDAMYWYRQDPGQGLRLIYYSQIVNDFQKGDIAEGYSVSREKKESFPLTVTSAQKNPTAFYLCASRVEDRATGELFFGEGSRLTVL.

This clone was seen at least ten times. The chain's CDR3 is CASSIGQRGGGRDEQFF. Written as DNA, the CDR3 is TGTGCCAGTAGTATAGGCCAGCGGGGTGGAGGTCGCGATGAGCAGTTCTTC. The rearrangement links TRBV19 to TRBJ2-1; TRBD2 matches at 7 bases. The CDR3 is 17 amino acids. The germline V gene has CDR1 LNHDA and CDR2 SQIVND (reference sequence). J gave up 8 bases and V 1 base, and 14 bases lay outside the gene matches.

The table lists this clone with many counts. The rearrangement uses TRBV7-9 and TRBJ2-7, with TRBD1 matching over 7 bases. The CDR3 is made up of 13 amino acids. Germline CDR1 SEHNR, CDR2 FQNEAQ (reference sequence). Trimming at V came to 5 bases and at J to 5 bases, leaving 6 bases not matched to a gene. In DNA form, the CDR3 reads TGTGCCAGCAGCCGATCCGACAGGGACGAGCAGTACGTC. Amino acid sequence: CASSRSDRDEQYV.

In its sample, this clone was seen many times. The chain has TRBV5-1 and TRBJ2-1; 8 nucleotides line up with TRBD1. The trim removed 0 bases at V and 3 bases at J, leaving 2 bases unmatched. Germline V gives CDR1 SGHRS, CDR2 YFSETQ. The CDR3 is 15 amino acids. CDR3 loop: CASSLGTGIYNEQFF. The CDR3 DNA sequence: TGCGCCAGCAGCTTGGGGACAGGGATCTACAATGAGCAGTTCTTC.

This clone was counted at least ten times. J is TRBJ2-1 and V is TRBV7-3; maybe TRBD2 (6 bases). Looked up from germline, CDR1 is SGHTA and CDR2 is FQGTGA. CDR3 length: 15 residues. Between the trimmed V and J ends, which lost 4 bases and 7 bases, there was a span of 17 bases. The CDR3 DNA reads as TGTGCCAGCAGCTCGGACGGGACTTTGGGGAATGAGCAGTTCTTC. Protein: CASSSDGTLGNEQFF.

The CDR3 bases are TGCGCCAGCAGCCAAGATGAGGGCTGGGGAGTAGAGACCCAGTACTTC. It translates to CASSQDEGWGVETQYF. This chain links TRBV4-1 with TRBJ2-5; D perhaps matches TRBD2 (5 bases). CDR1 MGHRA and CDR2 YSYEKL come from the germline V gene. The CDR3 covers 16 residues. Trimming pared 0 bases from V and 4 bases from J, leaving 15 bases between.

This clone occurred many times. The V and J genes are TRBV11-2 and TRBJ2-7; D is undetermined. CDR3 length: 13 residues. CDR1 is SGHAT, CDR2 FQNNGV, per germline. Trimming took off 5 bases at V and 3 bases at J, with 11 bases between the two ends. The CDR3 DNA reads TGTGCCAGCAGCGAATCCTCCTACTACGAGCAGTACTTC. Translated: CASSESSYYEQYF.

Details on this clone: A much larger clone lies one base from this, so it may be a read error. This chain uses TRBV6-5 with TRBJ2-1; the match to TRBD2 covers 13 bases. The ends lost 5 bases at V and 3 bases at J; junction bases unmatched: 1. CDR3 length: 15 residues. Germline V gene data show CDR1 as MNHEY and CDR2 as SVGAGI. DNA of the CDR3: TGTGCCAGCAGTAGGACTAGCGGGAGCTACAATGAGCAGTTCTTC. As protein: CASSRTSGSYNEQFF.

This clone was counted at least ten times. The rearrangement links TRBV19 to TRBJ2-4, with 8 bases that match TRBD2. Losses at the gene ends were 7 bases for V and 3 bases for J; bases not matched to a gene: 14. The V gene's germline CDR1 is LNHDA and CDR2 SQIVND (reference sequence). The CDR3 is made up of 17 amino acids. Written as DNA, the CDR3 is TGTGCCAGTATTGGCGGGAGGCCCCTCGTAGGCAAAAACATTCAGTACTTC. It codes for CASIGGRPLVGKNIQYF.

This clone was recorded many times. The CDR3 reads CASSIQGPTYNEQFF. The CDR3, as DNA: TGTGCCAGCAGCATACAGGGTCCGACCTACAATGAGCAGTTCTTC. The chain employs TRBV5-4 and TRBJ2-1; D may be TRBD1 (6 bases). In germline, CDR1 is SGHNT, CDR2 YYREEE (reference sequence). This CDR3 has 15 amino acids. Trimming took 4 bases from V and 2 from J, leaving 13 bases between them.

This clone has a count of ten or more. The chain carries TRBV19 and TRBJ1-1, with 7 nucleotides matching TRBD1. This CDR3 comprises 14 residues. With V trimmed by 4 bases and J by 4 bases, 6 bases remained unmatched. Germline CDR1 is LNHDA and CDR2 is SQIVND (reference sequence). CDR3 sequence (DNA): TGTGCCAGTAGTAAGGACCGGGACAGCACTGAAGCTTTCTTT. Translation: CASSKDRDSTEAFF.

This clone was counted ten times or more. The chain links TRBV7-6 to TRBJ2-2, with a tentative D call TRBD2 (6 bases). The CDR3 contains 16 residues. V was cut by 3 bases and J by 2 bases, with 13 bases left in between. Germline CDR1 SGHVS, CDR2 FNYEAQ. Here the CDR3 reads CASSLGGLGNTGELFF. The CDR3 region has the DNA TGTGCCAGCAGCTTGGGGGGACTGGGAAACACCGGGGAGCTGTTTTTT.

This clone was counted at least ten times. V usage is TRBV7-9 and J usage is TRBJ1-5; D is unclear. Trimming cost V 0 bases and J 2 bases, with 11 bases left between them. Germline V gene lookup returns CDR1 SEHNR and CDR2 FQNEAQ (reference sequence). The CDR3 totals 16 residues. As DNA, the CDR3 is TGTGCCAGCAGCTTAGCGGGTGGCCAGGGCAATCAGCCCCAGCATTTT. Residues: CASSLAGGQGNQPQHF. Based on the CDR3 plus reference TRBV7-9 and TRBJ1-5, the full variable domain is DTGVSQNPRHKITKRGQNVTFRCDPISEHNRLYWYRQTLGQGPEFLTYFQNEAQLEKSRLLSDRFSAERPKGSFSTLEIQRTEQGDSAMYLCASSLAGGQGNQPQHFGDGTRLSIL.

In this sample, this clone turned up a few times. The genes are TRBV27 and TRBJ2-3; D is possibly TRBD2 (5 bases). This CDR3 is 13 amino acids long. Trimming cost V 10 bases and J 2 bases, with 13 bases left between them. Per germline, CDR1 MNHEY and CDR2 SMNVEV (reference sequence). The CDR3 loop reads CATGSVFTDTQYF. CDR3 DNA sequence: TGTGCCACGGGGTCGGTCTTCACAGATACGCAGTATTTT.

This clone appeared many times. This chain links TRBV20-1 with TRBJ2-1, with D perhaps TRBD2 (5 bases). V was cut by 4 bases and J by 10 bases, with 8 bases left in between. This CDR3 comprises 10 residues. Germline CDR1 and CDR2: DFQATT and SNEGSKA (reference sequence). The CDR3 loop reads CSANREEQFF. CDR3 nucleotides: TGCAGTGCTAACCGGGAAGAGCAGTTCTTC.

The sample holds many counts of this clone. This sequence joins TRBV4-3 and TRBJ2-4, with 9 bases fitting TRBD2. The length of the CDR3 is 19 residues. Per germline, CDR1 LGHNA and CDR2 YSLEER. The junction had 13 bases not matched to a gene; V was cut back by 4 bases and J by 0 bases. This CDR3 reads CASSPSRASGILAKNIQYF. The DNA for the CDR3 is TGCGCCAGCAGCCCCTCGAGGGCTAGCGGGATACTAGCCAAAAACATTCAGTACTTC.

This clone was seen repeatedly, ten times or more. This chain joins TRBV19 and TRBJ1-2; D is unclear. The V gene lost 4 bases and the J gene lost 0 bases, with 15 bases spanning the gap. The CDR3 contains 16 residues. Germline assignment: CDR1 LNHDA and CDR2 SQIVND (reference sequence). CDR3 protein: CASSTPRVQTNYGYTF. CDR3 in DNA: TGTGCCAGTAGTACCCCCCGGGTTCAGACTAACTATGGCTACACCTTC.

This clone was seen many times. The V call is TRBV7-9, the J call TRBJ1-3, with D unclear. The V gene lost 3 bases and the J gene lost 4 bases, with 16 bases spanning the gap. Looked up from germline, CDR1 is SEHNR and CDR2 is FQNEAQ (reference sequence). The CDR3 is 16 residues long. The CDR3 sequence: CASSFLVPVPGNTIYF. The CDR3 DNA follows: TGTGCCAGCAGCTTCCTTGTCCCAGTACCCGGAAACACCATATATTTT.

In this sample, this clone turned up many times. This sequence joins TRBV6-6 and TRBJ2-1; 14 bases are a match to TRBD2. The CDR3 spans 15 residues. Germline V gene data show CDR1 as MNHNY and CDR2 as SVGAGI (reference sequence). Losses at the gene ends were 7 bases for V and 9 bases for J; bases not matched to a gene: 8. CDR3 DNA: TGTGCCAGCATCCCCGGGACTAGCGGGGGAGTTGAGCAGTTCTTC. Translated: CASIPGTSGGVEQFF.

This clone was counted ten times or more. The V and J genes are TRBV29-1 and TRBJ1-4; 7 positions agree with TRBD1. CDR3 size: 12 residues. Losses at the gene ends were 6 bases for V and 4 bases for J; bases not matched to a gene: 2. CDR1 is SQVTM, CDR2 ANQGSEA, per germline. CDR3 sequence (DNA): TGCAGCGTCCGGGACAGTAATGAAAAACTGTTTTTT. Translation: CSVRDSNEKLFF.

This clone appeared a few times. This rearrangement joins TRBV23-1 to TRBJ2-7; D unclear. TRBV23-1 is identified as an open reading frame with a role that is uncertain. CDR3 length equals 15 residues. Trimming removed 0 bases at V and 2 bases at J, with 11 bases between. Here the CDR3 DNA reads TGCGCCAGCAGTCAATCGGTCAGGCAAACCTACGAGCAGTACGTC. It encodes CASSQSVRQTYEQYV.

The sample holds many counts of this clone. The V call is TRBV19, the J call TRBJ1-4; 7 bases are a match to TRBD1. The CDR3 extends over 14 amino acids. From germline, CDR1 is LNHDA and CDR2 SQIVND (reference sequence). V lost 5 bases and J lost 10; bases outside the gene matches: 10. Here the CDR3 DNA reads TGTGCCAGTAGTGATCCCGACAGGGCGGGAAAACTGTTTTTT. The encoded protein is CASSDPDRAGKLFF. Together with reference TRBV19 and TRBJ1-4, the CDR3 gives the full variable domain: DGGITQSPKYLFRKEGQNVTLSCEQNLNHDAMYWYRQDPGQGLRLIYYSQIVNDFQKGDIAEGYSVSREKKESFPLTVTSAQKNPTAFYLCASSDPDRAGKLFFGSGTQLSVL.

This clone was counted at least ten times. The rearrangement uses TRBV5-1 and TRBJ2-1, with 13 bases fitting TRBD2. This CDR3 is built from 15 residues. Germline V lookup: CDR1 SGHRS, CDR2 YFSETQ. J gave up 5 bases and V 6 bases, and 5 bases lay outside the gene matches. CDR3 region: CASTMGLAGNNEQFF. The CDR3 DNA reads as TGCGCCAGCACGATGGGACTAGCGGGGAACAATGAGCAGTTCTTC.

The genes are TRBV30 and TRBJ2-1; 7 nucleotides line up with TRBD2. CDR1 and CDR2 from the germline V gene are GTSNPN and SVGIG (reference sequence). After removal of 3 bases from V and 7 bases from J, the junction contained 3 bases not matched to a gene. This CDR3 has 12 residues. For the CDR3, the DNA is TGTGCCTGGAGAGGGGAGGGAAATGAGCAGTTCTTC. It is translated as CAWRGEGNEQFF.

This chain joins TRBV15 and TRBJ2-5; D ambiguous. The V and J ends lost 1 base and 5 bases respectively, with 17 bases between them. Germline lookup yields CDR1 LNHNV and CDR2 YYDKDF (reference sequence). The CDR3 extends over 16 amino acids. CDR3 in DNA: TGTGCCACCAGCAGAGGAGCGAGCCGAACTTGGGAGACCCAGTACTTC. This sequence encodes CATSRGASRTWETQYF.

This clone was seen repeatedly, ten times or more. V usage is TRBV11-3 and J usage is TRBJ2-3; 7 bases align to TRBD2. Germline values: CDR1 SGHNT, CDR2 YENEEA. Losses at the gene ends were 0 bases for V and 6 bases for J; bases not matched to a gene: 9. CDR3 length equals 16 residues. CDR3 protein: CASSLDPLATQDTQYF. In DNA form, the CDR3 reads TGTGCCAGCAGCTTAGATCCACTAGCGACGCAGGATACGCAGTATTTT.

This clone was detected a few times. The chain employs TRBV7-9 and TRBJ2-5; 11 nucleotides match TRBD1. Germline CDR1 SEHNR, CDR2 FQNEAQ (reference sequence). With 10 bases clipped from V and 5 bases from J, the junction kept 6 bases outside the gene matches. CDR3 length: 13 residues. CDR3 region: CATKDRGRETQYF. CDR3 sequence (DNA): TGTGCCACAAAGGACAGGGGGCGGGAGACCCAGTACTTC.

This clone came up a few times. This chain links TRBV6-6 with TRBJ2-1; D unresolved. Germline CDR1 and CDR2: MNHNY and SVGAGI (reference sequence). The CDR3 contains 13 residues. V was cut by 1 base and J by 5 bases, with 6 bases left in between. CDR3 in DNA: TGTGCCAGCAGTTACTTTAGAGACAATGAGCAGTTCTTC. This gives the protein CASSYFRDNEQFF.

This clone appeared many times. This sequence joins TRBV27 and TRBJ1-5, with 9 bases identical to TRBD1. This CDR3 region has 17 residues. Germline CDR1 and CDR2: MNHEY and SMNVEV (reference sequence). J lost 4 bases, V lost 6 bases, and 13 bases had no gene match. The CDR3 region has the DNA TGTGCCAGCAGCCTACGGACAGGGGACTCCCAAAATCAGCCCCAGCATTTT. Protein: CASSLRTGDSQNQPQHF.

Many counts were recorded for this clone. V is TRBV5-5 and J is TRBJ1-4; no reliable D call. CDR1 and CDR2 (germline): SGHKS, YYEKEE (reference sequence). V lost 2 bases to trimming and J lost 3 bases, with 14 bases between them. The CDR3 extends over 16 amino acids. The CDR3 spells CASSFGPRRPNEKLFF. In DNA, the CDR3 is TGTGCCAGCAGCTTCGGCCCGAGGCGGCCTAATGAAAAACTGTTTTTT.

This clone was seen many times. CDR3 coding DNA: TGCGCCAGCAGCTTGTTGATCGGGACAGGCGGCGATGGCTACACCTTC. It yields the protein CASSLLIGTGGDGYTF. The chain uses TRBV5-1 and TRBJ1-2; 8 nucleotides line up with TRBD1. CDR3 length: 16 amino acids. Trimming cost V 1 base and J 6 bases; bases outside gene matches: 11. The germline V gene has CDR1 SGHRS and CDR2 YFSETQ.

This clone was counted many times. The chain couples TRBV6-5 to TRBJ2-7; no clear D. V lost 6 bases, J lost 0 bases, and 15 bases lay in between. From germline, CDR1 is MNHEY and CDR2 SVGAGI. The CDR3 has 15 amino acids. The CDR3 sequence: CASRRNRGSSYEQYV. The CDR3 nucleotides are TGTGCCAGCAGACGTAATCGCGGAAGCTCCTACGAGCAGTACGTC.